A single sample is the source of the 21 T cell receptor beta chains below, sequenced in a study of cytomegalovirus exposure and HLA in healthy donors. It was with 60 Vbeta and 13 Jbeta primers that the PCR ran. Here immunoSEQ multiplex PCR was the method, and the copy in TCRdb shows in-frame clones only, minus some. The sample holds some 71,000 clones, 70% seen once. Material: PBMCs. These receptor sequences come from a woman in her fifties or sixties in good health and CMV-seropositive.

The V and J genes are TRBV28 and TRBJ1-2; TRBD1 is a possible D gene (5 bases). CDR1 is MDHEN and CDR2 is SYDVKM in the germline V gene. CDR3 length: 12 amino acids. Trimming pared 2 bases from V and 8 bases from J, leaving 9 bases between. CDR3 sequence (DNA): TGTGCCAGCAGTTTACCCAAGGGGGGCTACACCTTC. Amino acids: CASSLPKGGYTF.

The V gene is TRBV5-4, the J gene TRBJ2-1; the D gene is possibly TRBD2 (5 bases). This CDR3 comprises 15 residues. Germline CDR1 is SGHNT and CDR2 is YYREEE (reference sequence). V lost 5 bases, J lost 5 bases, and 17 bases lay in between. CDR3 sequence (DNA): TGTGCCAGCAGTTACGTTCTAACTAGTCACAATGAGCAGTTCTTC. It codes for CASSYVLTSHNEQFF.

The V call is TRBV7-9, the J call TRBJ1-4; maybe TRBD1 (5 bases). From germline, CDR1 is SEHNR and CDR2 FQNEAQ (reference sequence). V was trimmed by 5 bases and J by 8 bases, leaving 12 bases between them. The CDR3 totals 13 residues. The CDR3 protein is CASSRRQIEKLFF. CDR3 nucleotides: TGTGCCAGCAGCCGCCGACAGATCGAAAAACTGTTTTTT. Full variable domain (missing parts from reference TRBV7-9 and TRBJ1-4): DTGVSQNPRHKITKRGQNVTFRCDPISEHNRLYWYRQTLGQGPEFLTYFQNEAQLEKSRLLSDRFSAERPKGSFSTLEIQRTEQGDSAMYLCASSRRQIEKLFFGSGTQLSVL.

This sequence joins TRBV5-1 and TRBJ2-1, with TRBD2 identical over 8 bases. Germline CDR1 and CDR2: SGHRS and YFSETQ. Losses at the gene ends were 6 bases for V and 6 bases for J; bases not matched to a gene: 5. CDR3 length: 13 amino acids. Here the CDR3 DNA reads TGCGCCAGCACAGCGGGGGCCCCCAATGAGCAGTTCTTC. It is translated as CASTAGAPNEQFF.

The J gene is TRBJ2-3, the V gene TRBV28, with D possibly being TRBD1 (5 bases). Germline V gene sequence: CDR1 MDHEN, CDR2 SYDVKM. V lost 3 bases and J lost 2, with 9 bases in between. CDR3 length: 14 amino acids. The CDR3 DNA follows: TGTGCCAGCAGTTTGGGGCAGGTCACAGATACGCAGTATTTT. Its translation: CASSLGQVTDTQYF.

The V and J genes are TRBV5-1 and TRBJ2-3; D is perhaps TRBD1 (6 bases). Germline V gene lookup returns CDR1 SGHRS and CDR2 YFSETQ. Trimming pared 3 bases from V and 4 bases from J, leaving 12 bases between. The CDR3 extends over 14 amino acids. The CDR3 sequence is CASSWKGDADTQYF. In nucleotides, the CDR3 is TGCGCCAGCAGCTGGAAGGGGGACGCAGATACGCAGTATTTT. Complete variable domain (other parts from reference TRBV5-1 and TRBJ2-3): KAGVTQTPRYLIKTRGQQVTLSCSPISGHRSVSWYQQTPGQGLQFLFEYFSETQRNKGNFPGRFSGRQFSNSRSEMNVSTLELGDSALYLCASSWKGDADTQYFGPGTRLTVL.

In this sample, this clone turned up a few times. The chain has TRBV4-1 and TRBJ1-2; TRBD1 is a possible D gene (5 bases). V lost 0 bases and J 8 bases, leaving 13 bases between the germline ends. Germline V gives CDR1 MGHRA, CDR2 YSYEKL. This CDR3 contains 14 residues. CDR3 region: CASSQDGGAGGYTF. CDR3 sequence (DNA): TGCGCCAGCAGCCAAGATGGAGGGGCGGGCGGCTACACCTTC.

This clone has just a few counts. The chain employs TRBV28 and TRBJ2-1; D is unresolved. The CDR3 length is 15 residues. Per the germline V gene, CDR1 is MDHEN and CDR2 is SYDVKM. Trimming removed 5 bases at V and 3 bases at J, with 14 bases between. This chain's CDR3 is CASSIRKQVYNEQFF. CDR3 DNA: TGTGCCAGCAGTATCAGGAAGCAGGTCTACAATGAGCAGTTCTTC.

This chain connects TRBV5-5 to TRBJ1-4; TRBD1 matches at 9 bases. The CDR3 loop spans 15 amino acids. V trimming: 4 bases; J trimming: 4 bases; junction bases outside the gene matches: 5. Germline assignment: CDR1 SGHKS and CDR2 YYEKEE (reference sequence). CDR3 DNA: TGTGCCAGCAGCCCAGGACAGGGGTTTAATGAAAAACTGTTTTTT. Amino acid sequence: CASSPGQGFNEKLFF.

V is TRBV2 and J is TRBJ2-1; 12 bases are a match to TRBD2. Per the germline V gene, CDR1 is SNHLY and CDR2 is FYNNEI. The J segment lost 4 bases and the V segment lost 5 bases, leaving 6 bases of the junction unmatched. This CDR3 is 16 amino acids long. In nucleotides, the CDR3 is TGTGCCAGCAGTCCAGGACTAGCGGGGAATTACAATGAGCAGTTCTTC. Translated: CASSPGLAGNYNEQFF.

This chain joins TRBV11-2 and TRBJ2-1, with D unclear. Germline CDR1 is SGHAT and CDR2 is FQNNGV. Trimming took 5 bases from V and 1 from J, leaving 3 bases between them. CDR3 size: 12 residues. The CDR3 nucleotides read TGTGCCAGCAGCCCGTCCTACAATGAGCAGTTCTTC. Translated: CASSPSYNEQFF.

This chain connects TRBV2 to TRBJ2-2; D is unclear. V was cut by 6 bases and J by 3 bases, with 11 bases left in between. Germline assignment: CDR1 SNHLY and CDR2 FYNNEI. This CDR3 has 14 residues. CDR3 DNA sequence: TGTGCCAGCAGGACGGGTTCGGACACCGGGGAGCTGTTTTTT. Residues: CASRTGSDTGELFF.

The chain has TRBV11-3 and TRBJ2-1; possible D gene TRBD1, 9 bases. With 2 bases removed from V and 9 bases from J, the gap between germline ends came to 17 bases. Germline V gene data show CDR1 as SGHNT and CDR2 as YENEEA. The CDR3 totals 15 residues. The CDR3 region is CASSLSGTGTSEQFF. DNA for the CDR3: TGTGCCAGCAGCTTATCCGGGACAGGGACTAGTGAGCAGTTCTTC. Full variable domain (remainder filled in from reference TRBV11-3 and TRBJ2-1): EAGVVQSPRYKIIEKKQPVAFWCNPISGHNTLYWYLQNLGQGPELLIRYENEEAVDDSQLPKDRFSAERLKGVDSTLKIQPAELGDSAVYLCASSLSGTGTSEQFFGPGTRLTVL.

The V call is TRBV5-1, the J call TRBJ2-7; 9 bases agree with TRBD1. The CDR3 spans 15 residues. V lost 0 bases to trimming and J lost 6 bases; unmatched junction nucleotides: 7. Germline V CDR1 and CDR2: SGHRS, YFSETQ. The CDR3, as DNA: TGCGCCAGCAGCTTGGCCTGGACAGGGGACGGCGAGCAGTACTTC. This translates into CASSLAWTGDGEQYF. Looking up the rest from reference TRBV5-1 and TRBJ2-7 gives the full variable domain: KAGVTQTPRYLIKTRGQQVTLSCSPISGHRSVSWYQQTPGQGLQFLFEYFSETQRNKGNFPGRFSGRQFSNSRSEMNVSTLELGDSALYLCASSLAWTGDGEQYFGPGTRLTVT.

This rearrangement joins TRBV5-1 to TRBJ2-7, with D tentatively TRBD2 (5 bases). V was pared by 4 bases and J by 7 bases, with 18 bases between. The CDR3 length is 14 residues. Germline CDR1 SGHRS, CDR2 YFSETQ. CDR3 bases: TGCGCCAGCAGCACGGGCGGTTCACCGGGAGAGCAGTACTTC. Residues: CASSTGGSPGEQYF.

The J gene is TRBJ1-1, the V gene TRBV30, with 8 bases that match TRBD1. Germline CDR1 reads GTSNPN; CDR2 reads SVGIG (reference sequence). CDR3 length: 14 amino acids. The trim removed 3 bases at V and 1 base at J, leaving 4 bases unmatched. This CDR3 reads CAWSAQGGNTEAFF. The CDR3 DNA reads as TGTGCCTGGAGCGCACAGGGGGGGAACACTGAAGCTTTCTTT.

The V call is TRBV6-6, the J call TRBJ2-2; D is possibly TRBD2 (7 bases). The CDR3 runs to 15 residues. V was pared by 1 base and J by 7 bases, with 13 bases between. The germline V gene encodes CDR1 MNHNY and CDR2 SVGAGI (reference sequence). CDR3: CASSYWGGQGGELFF. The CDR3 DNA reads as TGTGCCAGCAGTTACTGGGGGGGGCAGGGCGGGGAGCTGTTTTTT.

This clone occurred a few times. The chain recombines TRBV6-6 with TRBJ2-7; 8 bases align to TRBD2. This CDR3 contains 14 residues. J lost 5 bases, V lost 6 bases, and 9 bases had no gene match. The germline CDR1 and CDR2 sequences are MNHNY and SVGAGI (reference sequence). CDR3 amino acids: CASSPRGGPHEQYF. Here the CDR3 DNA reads TGTGCCAGCAGCCCCCGGGGGGGCCCCCACGAGCAGTACTTC.

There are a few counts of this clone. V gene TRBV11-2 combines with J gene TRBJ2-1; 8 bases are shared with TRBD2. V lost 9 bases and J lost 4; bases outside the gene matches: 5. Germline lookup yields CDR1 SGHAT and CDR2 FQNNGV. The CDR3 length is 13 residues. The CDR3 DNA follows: TGTGCCAGTGATAGCGGGGCATACAATGAGCAGTTCTTC. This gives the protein CASDSGAYNEQFF.

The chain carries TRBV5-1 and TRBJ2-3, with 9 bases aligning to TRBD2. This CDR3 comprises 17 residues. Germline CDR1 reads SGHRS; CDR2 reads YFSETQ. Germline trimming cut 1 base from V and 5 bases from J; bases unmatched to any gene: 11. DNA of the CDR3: TGCGCCAGCAGCTTGATCTGGCGGGGGGGCGAAGGAGATACGCAGTATTTT. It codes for CASSLIWRGGEGDTQYF. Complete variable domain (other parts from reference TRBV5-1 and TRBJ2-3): KAGVTQTPRYLIKTRGQQVTLSCSPISGHRSVSWYQQTPGQGLQFLFEYFSETQRNKGNFPGRFSGRQFSNSRSEMNVSTLELGDSALYLCASSLIWRGGEGDTQYFGPGTRLTVL.

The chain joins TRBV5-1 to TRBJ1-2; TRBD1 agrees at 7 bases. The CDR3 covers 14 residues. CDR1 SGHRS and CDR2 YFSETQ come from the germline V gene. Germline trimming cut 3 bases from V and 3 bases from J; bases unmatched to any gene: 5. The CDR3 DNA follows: TGCGCCAGCAGCTCCGGACAGGCGTACTATGGCTACACCTTC. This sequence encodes CASSSGQAYYGYTF.